The 23 T cell receptor beta chains below all came from one sample that was sequenced in a study of T cell responses to AZD1222 COVID-19 vaccine. Assay used: immunoSEQ multiplex PCR; TCRdb lists only in-frame clones, some missing. The sample carries about 120,000 clones, around 90% recorded once. The sequencing used peripheral blood, collected on day 0 of MenACWY control vaccination. Every receptor here comes from an adult in good health.

The rearrangement uses TRBV5-1 and TRBJ1-1; 9 positions match TRBD1. This CDR3 is 18 amino acids long. V lost 4 bases and J lost 2; bases outside the gene matches: 15. CDR1 SGHRS and CDR2 YFSETQ come from the germline V gene. The CDR3 DNA is TGCGCCAGCAGCCCATTACACAGGGGGCTGGGCCCCAACACTGAAGCTTTCTTT. It codes for CASSPLHRGLGPNTEAFF.

The gene calls are TRBV27 and TRBJ2-5; TRBD1 might be the D (5 bases). CDR1 is MNHEY, CDR2 SMNVEV, per germline (reference sequence). Trimming removed 2 bases at V and 1 base at J, with 8 bases between. The CDR3 has 14 residues. The CDR3 reads CASSLLGVQETQYF. The CDR3 DNA follows: TGTGCCAGCAGTTTACTAGGGGTCCAAGAGACCCAGTACTTC.

The chain uses TRBV10-3 and TRBJ2-7; TRBD1 matches at 8 bases. Germline V gives CDR1 ENHRY, CDR2 SYGVKD. This CDR3 spans 16 amino acids. J lost 1 base, V lost 2 bases, and 7 bases had no gene match. CDR3 nucleotide sequence: TGTGCCATCAGTGAGACTCCGGGACAGGATTCCTACGAGCAGTACTTC. Amino acids: CAISETPGQDSYEQYF.

The V call is TRBV24-1, the J call TRBJ2-3; 8 bases agree with TRBD1. The ends lost 4 bases at V and 5 bases at J; junction bases unmatched: 7. The CDR3 is 15 amino acids. Looked up from germline, CDR1 is KGHDR and CDR2 is SFDVKD. The CDR3 loop reads CATSDSRGRIDTQYF. For the CDR3, the DNA is TGTGCCACCAGTGACAGCAGGGGGCGAATAGATACGCAGTATTTT.

The chain has TRBV7-9 and TRBJ1-2; D gene unclear. The CDR3 is 14 residues long. CDR1 and CDR2 (germline): SEHNR, FQNEAQ (reference sequence). Trimming removed 3 bases at V and 1 base at J, with 9 bases between. Here the CDR3 reads CASSLVGLNYGYTF. As DNA, the CDR3 is TGTGCCAGCAGCTTGGTGGGTCTTAACTATGGCTACACCTTC.

This chain connects TRBV10-1 to TRBJ2-3; D not resolved. Germline V CDR1 and CDR2: WNHNN, SYGVQD (reference sequence). The CDR3 sequence is 11 residues long. Trimming stripped 1 base from V and 7 bases from J, with 3 bases between. CDR3 protein: CASSELNTQYF. The CDR3 nucleotides are TGCGCCAGCAGTGAGTTAAATACGCAGTATTTT.

The CDR3 DNA follows: TGTGCCACCTCCGGGGCAGGGACCGAGCAGTACTTC. Encoded protein: CATSGAGTEQYF. The chain couples TRBV24-1 to TRBJ2-7; D tentatively fits TRBD1 or TRBD2 (5 bases each). The CDR3 is 12 amino acids. The germline gives CDR1 KGHDR, CDR2 SFDVKD. Trimming stripped 9 bases from V and 6 bases from J, with 14 bases between.

The chain has TRBV10-3 and TRBJ2-2, with 7 bases identical to TRBD1. The trim removed 1 base at V and 5 bases at J, leaving 10 bases unmatched. This CDR3 is 17 amino acids long. Germline assignment: CDR1 ENHRY and CDR2 SYGVKD. Here the CDR3 reads CAISELGGAARTGELFF. CDR3 sequence (DNA): TGTGCCATCAGTGAGTTAGGGGGCGCGGCGAGAACCGGGGAGCTGTTTTTT.

The chain has TRBV5-6 and TRBJ1-2; D not resolved. Germline values: CDR1 SGHDT, CDR2 YYEEEE. The CDR3 consists of 12 residues. Trimming left V 0 bases short and J 7 bases short, with 7 bases between. The CDR3 bases are TGTGCCAGCAGCTTGGAAGGGTTTGGCTACACCTTC. Residues: CASSLEGFGYTF.

The chain has TRBV12-5 and TRBJ1-1; D might be TRBD1 (5 bases). Trimming removed 5 bases at V and 3 bases at J, with 13 bases between. Germline loops: CDR1 LGHNT, CDR2 FRNRAP. There are 14 residues in the CDR3. CDR3 loop: CASGLGTEDTEAFF. The CDR3, as DNA: TGTGCTAGTGGTCTGGGGACGGAGGACACTGAAGCTTTCTTT.

V usage is TRBV28 and J usage is TRBJ2-7; the D gene is possibly TRBD2 (5 bases). V was cut by 6 bases and J by 4 bases, with 19 bases left in between. Germline values: CDR1 MDHEN, CDR2 SYDVKM. CDR3 size: 15 residues. The CDR3 protein is CASSNGLSPIYEQYF. The CDR3 nucleotides are TGTGCCAGCAGCAATGGACTGTCCCCTATATACGAGCAGTACTTC.

This chain joins TRBV30 and TRBJ1-1; D is uncertain. The CDR3 is 11 residues long. Germline CDR1 reads GTSNPN; CDR2 reads SVGIG (reference sequence). Between the trimmed V and J ends, which lost 6 bases and 11 bases, there was a span of 16 bases. The CDR3 DNA reads as TGTGCCTGTACTGGGCCACGGCAGGCTTTCTTT. This sequence encodes CACTGPRQAFF.

CDR3 sequence (DNA): TGTGCCAGCAGTCACGCAGACAGGGGGCTGGAGACCCAGTACTTC. Protein: CASSHADRGLETQYF. The rearrangement links TRBV16 to TRBJ2-5; TRBD1 matches at 10 bases. There are 15 residues in the CDR3. After removal of 6 bases from V and 5 bases from J, the junction contained 9 bases not matched to a gene. Germline-derived CDR1 and CDR2 are KGHSY and FQNENV. Using reference TRBV16 and TRBJ2-5 for the parts outside the CDR3, the full variable domain is GEEVAQTPKHLVRGEGQKAKLYCAPIKGHSYVFWYQQVLKNEFKFLISFQNENVFDETGMPKERFSAKCLPNSPCSLEIQATKLEDSAVYFCASSHADRGLETQYFGPGTRLLVL.

This clone was detected a few times. The chain carries TRBV9 and TRBJ2-3; D unresolved. Trimming stripped 3 bases from V and 2 bases from J, with 1 base between. The CDR3 runs 11 residues. The germline gives CDR1 SGDLS, CDR2 YYNGEE. The DNA of the CDR3 is TGTGCCAGCAGCGACACAGATACGCAGTATTTT. This encodes CASSDTDTQYF.

The chain couples TRBV5-1 to TRBJ2-1; no reliable D call. V was pared by 0 bases and J by 7 bases, with 2 bases between. CDR1 SGHRS and CDR2 YFSETQ come from the germline V gene. The CDR3 extends over 11 amino acids. CDR3 amino acids: CASSLGNEQFF. CDR3 bases: TGCGCCAGCAGCTTGGGTAATGAGCAGTTCTTC.

The chain has TRBV15 and TRBJ2-7; tentative D call: TRBD1 (5 bases). The CDR3 consists of 13 residues. Germline assignment: CDR1 LNHNV and CDR2 YYDKDF (reference sequence). V was pared by 8 bases and J by 2 bases, with 13 bases between. This CDR3 is CATFHPGPYEQYF. In DNA form, the CDR3 reads TGTGCCACCTTTCATCCAGGGCCCTACGAGCAGTACTTC.

The CDR3 loop is CASSRLLAGESYEQYF. The CDR3 coding sequence is TGTGCCAGCAGCCGACTACTAGCGGGAGAATCTTACGAGCAGTACTTC. The genes are TRBV13 and TRBJ2-7; TRBD2 matches 11 bases. The V and J ends lost 5 bases and 4 bases, in that order; junction bases with no gene match: 10. CDR1 is PRHDT and CDR2 is FYEKMQ in the germline V gene (reference sequence). The CDR3 has 16 amino acids.

CDR3 sequence (DNA): TGTGCCAGTAGTGGACAGGGTTGGGCCGGGGAGCTGTTTTTT. It is translated as CASSGQGWAGELFF. The chain has TRBV19 and TRBJ2-2; TRBD1 matches 8 bases. The ends lost 5 bases at V and 6 bases at J; junction bases unmatched: 5. The CDR3 has 14 residues. Germline CDR1 LNHDA, CDR2 SQIVND (reference sequence).

The chain recombines TRBV15 with TRBJ1-4; D gene unclear. Germline V lookup: CDR1 LNHNV, CDR2 YYDKDF (reference sequence). The CDR3 totals 15 residues. V was trimmed by 3 bases and J by 4 bases, leaving 12 bases between them. CDR3 DNA: TGTGCCACCAGCAGGAAAAGCGTTCTTAATGAAAAACTGTTTTTT. This codes for CATSRKSVLNEKLFF.

This rearrangement joins TRBV2 to TRBJ2-7; TRBD1 is a possible D gene (6 bases). The V and J ends lost 5 bases and 5 bases respectively, with 16 bases between them. CDR3 size: 14 residues. Germline CDR1 and CDR2: SNHLY and FYNNEI. The CDR3 nucleotides are TGTGCCAGCAGTCCCAGAACAGGGTTCGACGAGCAGTACTTC. Encoded protein: CASSPRTGFDEQYF.

The chain is built from TRBV9 and TRBJ2-7, with a weak D call TRBD2 (6 bases). V gave up 4 bases and J gave up 7 bases, with 15 bases separating them. Germline V CDR1 and CDR2: SGDLS, YYNGEE. This CDR3 has 13 amino acids. The CDR3 region is CASSRDLAWEQYF. The CDR3 DNA reads TGTGCCAGCAGCAGGGACTTAGCCTGGGAGCAGTACTTC.

The chain couples TRBV9 to TRBJ2-7; D gene ambiguous. In germline, CDR1 is SGDLS, CDR2 YYNGEE. The ends were cut back, 0 bases at V and 6 bases at J, with 10 bases in the middle. This CDR3 is 13 amino acids long. The CDR3 sequence is CASSVVGSSEQYF. The DNA of the CDR3 is TGTGCCAGCAGCGTAGTGGGGTCGAGCGAGCAGTACTTC.

This clone was detected only once. The same CDR3 also results from other DNA sequences found in this sample. The genes are TRBV5-1 and TRBJ2-7; a weak D match, TRBD1 (5 bases). This CDR3 spans 15 amino acids. Trimming took off 0 bases at V and 1 base at J, with 11 bases between the two ends. CDR1 SGHRS and CDR2 YFSETQ come from the germline V gene. CDR3 amino acids: CASSLGQGSSYEQYF. The CDR3 coding sequence is TGCGCCAGCAGCTTGGGTCAGGGAAGTTCCTACGAGCAGTACTTC.